The rows below give T cell receptor beta chains drawn from one sample of a study of beta chain features in type 1 diabetes. The data were produced by immunoSEQ multiplex PCR, yet TCRdb's version contains in-frame clones alone and is incomplete. Of some 170,000 clones in the sample, almost 65% were seen once. Sequenced input: naive CD4+ T cells from blood. The origin of the receptors is a young man with type 1 diabetes. CDR3s leave out the opening cysteine and the closing phenylalanine or tryptophan. Clone size is shown for a subset of rows, as once, few, many or a class of expanded clone.

V: TRBV18
size: once
CDR3: ASSRLSTDTQY

V: TRBV25-1
size: .
CDR3: ASSDPTLQETQY

V: TRBV7-9
size: .
CDR3: AITSFSYNEQF

V: TRBV23-1
size: .
CDR3: ASSPARACEQY

V: TRBV29-1
size: .
CDR3: SVGMRNTEAF

V: TRBV4-2
size: few
CDR3: ASSQGGQVHGYT

V: TRBV11-3
size: .
CDR3: ASSRGLAGADTQY

V: TRBV2
size: once
CDR3: ASSGGRDYEQY

V: TRBV29-1
size: once
CDR3: SVEDLAGVTYNEQF

V: TRBV30
size: once
CDR3: AWSADRGLGNTIY

V: TRBV29-1
size: few
CDR3: SVGTSGGETQY

V: TRBV5-6
size: .
CDR3: ASSLSGNYNEQF

V: TRBV7-2
size: few
CDR3: ASSLARLTGGDTQY

V: TRBV7-2
size: once
CDR3: ASSLGRFYGYT

V: TRBV5-1
size: .
CDR3: ASSLAGPRSTDTQY

V: TRBV10-3
size: .
CDR3: AISRDRVDYGYT

V: TRBV5-1
size: few
CDR3: ASSLVASGGNEQF

V: TRBV9
size: .
CDR3: ASSVDTGVNSPLH

V: TRBV9
size: few
CDR3: ASSAPPGRRAGANVLT

V: TRBV7-9
size: .
CDR3: ASSSATGNYEQY

V: TRBV29-1
size: .
CDR3: SAGGDYGYT

V: TRBV30
size: .
CDR3: AWNLDLTTKGGNSPLH

V: TRBV29-1
size: .
CDR3: SVGASLSYTQY

V: TRBV15
size: .
CDR3: ATSREQGIAEQY

V: TRBV19
size: .
CDR3: ATQGSHEQF

V: TRBV29-1
size: .
CDR3: SVEGVARGVVTEAF

V: TRBV23-1
size: .
CDR3: ASSRVHPPSGANVLT

V: TRBV5-1
size: .
CDR3: ASSLVAGERYEQY

V: TRBV30
size: .
CDR3: AWSVGSKGETQY

V: TRBV6-5
size: few
CDR3: ASSNPSQDTQY

V: TRBV4-3
size: .
CDR3: ASSQGFTIY

V: TRBV10-3
size: .
CDR3: AISEGTSETQY

V: TRBV7-9
size: few
CDR3: ASSKTGYQETQY

V: TRBV7-9
size: .
CDR3: AVATGNTEAF

V: TRBV29-1
size: .
CDR3: SVVGQGTLEEQY

V: TRBV25-1
size: .
CDR3: ASSEGGNSPLH

V: TRBV25-1
size: few
CDR3: ASSEVGAPGNEQF

V: TRBV11-2
size: .
CDR3: ASSTQNGGTQY

V: TRBV29-1
size: .
CDR3: SVERGYYGYT

V: TRBV29-1
size: .
CDR3: SVPGYQMNTGELF

V: TRBV28
size: .
CDR3: ASNAADGTDTQY

V: TRBV30
size: once
CDR3: AWEQGGETQY

V: TRBV29-1
size: few
CDR3: SASGLLDTQY

V: TRBV4-3
size: .
CDR3: ASSQDTTNEKLF

V: TRBV30
size: .
CDR3: AWSVASGANVLT

V: TRBV2
size: .
CDR3: ASSAAYEQY

V: TRBV29-1
size: .
CDR3: SVGQYEQY

V: TRBV18
size: .
CDR3: ASSPPTGEDTQY